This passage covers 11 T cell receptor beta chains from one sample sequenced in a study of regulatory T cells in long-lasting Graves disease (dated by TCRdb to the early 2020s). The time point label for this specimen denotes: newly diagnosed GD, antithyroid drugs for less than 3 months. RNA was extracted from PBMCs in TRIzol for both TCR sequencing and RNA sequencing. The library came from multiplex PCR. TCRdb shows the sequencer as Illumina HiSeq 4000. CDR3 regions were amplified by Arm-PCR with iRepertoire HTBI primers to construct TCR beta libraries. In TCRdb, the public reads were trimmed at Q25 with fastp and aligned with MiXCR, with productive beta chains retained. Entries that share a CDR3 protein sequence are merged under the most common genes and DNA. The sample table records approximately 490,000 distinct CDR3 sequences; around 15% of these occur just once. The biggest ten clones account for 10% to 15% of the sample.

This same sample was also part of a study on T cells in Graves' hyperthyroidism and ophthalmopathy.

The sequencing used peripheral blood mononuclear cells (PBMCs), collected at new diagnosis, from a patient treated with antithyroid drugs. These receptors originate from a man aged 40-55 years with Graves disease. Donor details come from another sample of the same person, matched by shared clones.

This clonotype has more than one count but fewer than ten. CDR3 sequence reads: CASGGLAGDYEQYF. In DNA, the CDR3 is TGTGCCAGCGGGGGACTAGCGGGAGACTACGAGCAGTACTTC. This chain uses TRBV6-1 with TRBJ2-7; 14 nucleotides align to TRBD2. Germline CDR1 MNHNS, CDR2 SASEGT. The CDR3 consists of 14 residues. The trim removed 8 bases at V and 3 bases at J, leaving 3 bases unmatched.

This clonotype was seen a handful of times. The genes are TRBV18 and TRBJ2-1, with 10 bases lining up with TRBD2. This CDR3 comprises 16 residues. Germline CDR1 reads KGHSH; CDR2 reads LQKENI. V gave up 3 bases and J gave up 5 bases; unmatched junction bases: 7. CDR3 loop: CASSPSGAGGNNEQFF. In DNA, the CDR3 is TGTGCCAGCTCACCCTCAGGAGCGGGAGGGAACAATGAGCAGTTCTTC.

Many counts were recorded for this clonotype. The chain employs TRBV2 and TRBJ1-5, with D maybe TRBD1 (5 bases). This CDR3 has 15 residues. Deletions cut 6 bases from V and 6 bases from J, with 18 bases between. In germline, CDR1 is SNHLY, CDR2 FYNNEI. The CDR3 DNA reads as TGTGCCAGCAGCCCCTCATCGGGGGAACTTCAGCCCCAGCATTTT. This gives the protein CASSPSSGELQPQHF. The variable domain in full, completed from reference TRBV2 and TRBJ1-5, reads EPEVTQTPSHQVTQMGQEVILRCVPISNHLYFYWYRQILGQKVEFLVSFYNNEISEKSEIFDDQFSVERPDGSNFTLKIRSTKLEDSAMYFCASSPSSGELQPQHFGDGTRLSIL.

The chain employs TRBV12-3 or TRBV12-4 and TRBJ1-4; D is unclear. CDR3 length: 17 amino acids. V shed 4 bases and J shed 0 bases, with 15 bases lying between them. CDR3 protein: CASSSPRGDATNEKLFF. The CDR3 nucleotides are TGTGCCAGCAGTTCCCCGAGAGGAGATGCAACTAATGAAAAACTGTTTTTT.

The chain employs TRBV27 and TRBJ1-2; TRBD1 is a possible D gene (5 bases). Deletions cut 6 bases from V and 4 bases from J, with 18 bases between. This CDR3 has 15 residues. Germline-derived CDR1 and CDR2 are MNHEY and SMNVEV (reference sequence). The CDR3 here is CASSPIGGVIYGYTF. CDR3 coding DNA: TGTGCCAGCAGCCCAATTGGAGGGGTGATCTATGGCTACACCTTC.

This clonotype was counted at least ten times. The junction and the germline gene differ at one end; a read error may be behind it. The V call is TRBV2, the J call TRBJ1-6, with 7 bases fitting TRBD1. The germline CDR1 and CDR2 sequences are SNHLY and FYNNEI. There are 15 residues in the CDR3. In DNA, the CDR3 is TGTGCCAGCAGCGAAGGGACAGTGAGAAATTCACCCCTCCACTTT. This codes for CASSEGTVRNSPLHF.

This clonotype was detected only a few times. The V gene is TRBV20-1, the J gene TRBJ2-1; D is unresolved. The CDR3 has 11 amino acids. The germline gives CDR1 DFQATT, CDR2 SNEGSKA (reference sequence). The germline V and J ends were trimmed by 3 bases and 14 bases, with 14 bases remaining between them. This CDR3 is CSARVHHGEFF. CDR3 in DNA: TGCAGTGCTAGGGTGCATCACGGTGAGTTCTTC.

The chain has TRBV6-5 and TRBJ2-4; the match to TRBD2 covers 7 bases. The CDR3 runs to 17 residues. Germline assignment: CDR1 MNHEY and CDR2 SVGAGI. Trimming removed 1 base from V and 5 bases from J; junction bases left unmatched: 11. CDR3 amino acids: CASSYFFGTGRENIQYF. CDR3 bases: TGTGCCAGCAGTTACTTCTTCGGGACGGGGAGGGAAAACATTCAGTACTTC.

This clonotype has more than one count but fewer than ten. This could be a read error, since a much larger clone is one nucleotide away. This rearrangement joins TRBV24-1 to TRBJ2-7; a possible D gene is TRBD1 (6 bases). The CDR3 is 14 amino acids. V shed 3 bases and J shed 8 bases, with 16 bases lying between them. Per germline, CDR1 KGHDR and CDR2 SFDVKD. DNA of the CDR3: TGTGCCACCAGTGATGCAGGGGTTCGCAACAAGCAGTACTTC. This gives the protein CATSDAGVRNKQYF.

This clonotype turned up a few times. The CDR3 loop reads CASSPPVLAGGSSYNEQFF. The CDR3 DNA reads TGTGCCAGCTCACCACCGGTCCTAGCGGGAGGGAGCTCCTACAATGAGCAGTTCTTC. The genes are TRBV18 and TRBJ2-1; 12 bases are a match to TRBD2. Germline CDR1 is KGHSH and CDR2 is LQKENI. The CDR3 has 19 residues. J was trimmed by 0 bases and V by 0 bases; bases with no gene match: 6.

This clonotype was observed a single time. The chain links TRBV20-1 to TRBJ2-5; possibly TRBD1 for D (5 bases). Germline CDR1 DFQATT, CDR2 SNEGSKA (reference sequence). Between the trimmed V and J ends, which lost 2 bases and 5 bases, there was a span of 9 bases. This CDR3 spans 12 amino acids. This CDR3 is CSARQRQETQYF. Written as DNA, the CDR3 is TGCAGTGCTAGACAGAGACAGGAGACCCAGTACTTC.